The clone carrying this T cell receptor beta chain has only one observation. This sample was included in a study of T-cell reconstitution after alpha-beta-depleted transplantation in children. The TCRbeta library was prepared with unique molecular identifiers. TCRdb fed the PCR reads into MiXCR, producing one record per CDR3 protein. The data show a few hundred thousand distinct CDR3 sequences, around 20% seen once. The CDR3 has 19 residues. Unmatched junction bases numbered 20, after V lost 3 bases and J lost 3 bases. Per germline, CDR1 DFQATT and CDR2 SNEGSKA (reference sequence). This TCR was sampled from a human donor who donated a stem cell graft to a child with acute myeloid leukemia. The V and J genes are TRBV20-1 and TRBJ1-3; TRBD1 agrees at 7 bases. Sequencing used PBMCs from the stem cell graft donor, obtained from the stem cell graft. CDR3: CSASEYRDSRLLVGNTIYF. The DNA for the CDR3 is TGCAGTGCTAGCGAGTACAGGGACAGCAGACTCCTGGTTGGAAACACCATATATTTT.